Listed below are T cell receptor beta chains from one sample, sequenced in a study of T cell repertoires in cytomegalovirus infection. TCRdb used MiXCR to reprocess the reads, holding one entry per CDR3 protein. This table holds 650,000 to 900,000 distinct CDR3 sequences, about 28% found once. No antigen has been identified for these receptors. The material was cultured CD8+ T cells from PBMCs, obtained from culture after CMV antigen stimulation. The receptors shown here come from a human donor in good health (CMV status not recorded). Some clones in this sample may be carry-over from other donors' samples. Both conserved end residues are part of each CDR3. D genes are given only for firm matches. Clone size is given for some rows only: seen once, a few or many times, or a class if the clone is expanded.

abundance | j_gene | v_gene | d_gene | CDR3aa | CDR3nt
- | TRBJ1-2 | TRBV9 | - | CASTRIWQGDYGYTF | TGTGCCAGCACACGAATCTGGCAGGGTGACTATGGCTACACCTTC
- | TRBJ2-7 | TRBV19 | - | CASSIVRGQFAEQYF | TGTGCCAGTAGTATAGTTCGTGGACAATTCGCCGAGCAGTACTTC
many | TRBJ2-7 | TRBV7-8 | - | CASSLEAVYEQYF | TGTGCCAGCAGCTTAGAAGCGGTTTACGAGCAGTACTTC
many | TRBJ1-3 | TRBV6-5 | - | CASSYGGSGNTIYF | TGTGCCAGCAGTTACGGGGGGTCTGGAAACACCATATATTTT
many | TRBJ1-5 | TRBV7-9 | TRBD1 | CASSLRETGDDNQPQHF | TGTGCCAGCAGCTTAAGAGAGACAGGGGATGACAATCAGCCCCAGCATTTT
- | TRBJ1-5 | TRBV28 | - | CASSPLARVSNQPQHF | TGTGCCAGCAGTCCCCTCGCCCGCGTGAGCAATCAGCCCCAGCATTTT
many | TRBJ2-1 | TRBV4-2 | TRBD2 | CASSQDWTSGYNEQFF | TGTGCCAGCAGCCAAGATTGGACTAGTGGGTACAATGAGCAGTTCTTC
few | TRBJ1-1 | TRBV27 | TRBD1 | CASSPTDRGTEAFF | TGTGCCAGCAGTCCCACGGACAGGGGCACTGAAGCTTTCTTT
- | TRBJ1-1 | TRBV6-5 | TRBD1 | CASSSAGDRVVAFF | TGTGCCAGCAGTTCGGCGGGGGACAGGGTGGTAGCTTTCTTT
many | TRBJ1-2 | TRBV12-3/TRBV12-4 | TRBD1 | CASRTGIYGYTF | TGTGCCAGCAGGACAGGGATCTATGGCTACACCTTC
few | TRBJ1-2 | TRBV2 | - | CASSGRHLYGYTF | TGTGCCAGCAGTGGGAGACACCTCTATGGCTACACCTTC
few | TRBJ1-2 | TRBV6-5 | TRBD1 | CASSYPGGSGGYTF | TGTGCCAGCAGTTACCCAGGGGGAAGCGGTGGCTACACCTTC
few | TRBJ2-7 | TRBV20-1 | - | CSARVWGSNYEQYF | TGCAGTGCTAGAGTCTGGGGCTCCAACTACGAGCAGTACTTC
- | TRBJ1-2 | TRBV6-1 | TRBD1 | CASSESGQGNYGYTF | TGTGCCAGCAGTGAATCGGGACAGGGAAACTATGGCTACACCTTC
- | TRBJ2-1 | TRBV6-5 | - | CASSYGDTYNEQFF | TGTGCCAGCAGTTATGGGGATACGTACAATGAGCAGTTCTTC
few | TRBJ2-3 | TRBV7-9 | - | CASSLELTGVEATQYF | TGTGCCAGCAGCTTAGAGCTGACGGGGGTGGAGGCGACGCAGTATTTT
- | TRBJ2-7 | TRBV11-2 | TRBD2 | CASSFFWGDLSGEDEQYF | TGTGCCAGCAGCTTTTTTTGGGGAGACTTGAGCGGGGAGGACGAGCAGTACTTC
many | TRBJ1-1 | TRBV4-1 | - | CASSQVTNTEAFF | TGCGCCAGCAGCCAAGTCACGAACACTGAAGCTTTCTTT
- | TRBJ2-5 | TRBV4-1 | TRBD1 | CASSQIEYRGPRETQYF | TGCGCCAGCAGCCAGATAGAGTACAGGGGGCCACGAGAGACCCAGTACTTC
many | TRBJ2-1 | TRBV7-9 | TRBD2 | CASSFPSGGEPDHNEQFF | TGTGCCAGCAGCTTCCCTAGCGGGGGTGAACCGGACCACAATGAGCAGTTCTTC
many | TRBJ1-1 | TRBV7-2 | TRBD1 | CASSLRPPGQGSLQNTEAFF | TGTGCCAGCAGCTTAAGGCCCCCGGGACAGGGGTCCCTGCAGAACACTGAAGCTTTCTTT
many | TRBJ2-1 | TRBV7-6 | - | CASSLAPYNEQFF | TGTGCCAGCAGCTTAGCACCATACAATGAGCAGTTCTTC
many | TRBJ2-6 | TRBV7-2 | - | CASSFESFPGANVLTF | TGTGCCAGCAGCTTCGAGTCTTTCCCTGGGGCCAACGTCCTGACTTTC
few | TRBJ2-1 | TRBV7-9 | TRBD2 | CASSPPYGTSGGGIWDEQFF | TGTGCCAGCAGCCCCCCCTACGGGACTAGCGGGGGGGGTATCTGGGATGAGCAGTTCTTC
- | TRBJ2-1 | TRBV19 | - | CASSIAGNAYNEQFF | TGTGCCAGTAGTATTGCGGGTAACGCCTACAATGAGCAGTTCTTC
- | TRBJ1-5 | TRBV4-1 | TRBD1 | CASSQPGQGHNQPQHF | TGCGCCAGCAGCCAACCGGGACAGGGCCACAATCAGCCCCAGCATTTT
- | TRBJ2-7 | TRBV5-1 | - | CASSLTGLSYEQYF | TGCGCCAGCAGCTTGACAGGGCTATCGTACGAGCAGTACTTC
few | TRBJ1-2 | TRBV7-2 | - | CASSFGTASSRTF | TGTGCCAGCAGCTTCGGGACGGCCTCGTCTCGAACCTTC
few | TRBJ2-2 | TRBV6-5 | - | CASSYSTGNTGELFF | TGTGCCAGCAGTTACTCGACAGGCAACACCGGGGAGCTGTTTTTT